This entry describes one T cell receptor beta chain. Clones were read by immunoSEQ multiplex PCR, and TCRdb kept only the in-frame ones, dropping some. The sample lists 100,000 to 120,000 clones, over 75% occurring once. V lost 4 bases, J lost 3 bases, and 11 bases stayed unmatched. The CDR3 totals 16 residues. The germline CDR1 and CDR2 sequences are MNHEY and SVGAGI. This entry comes from a study of control samples from healthy donors and cancer patients. The chain uses TRBV6-5 and TRBJ2-7; 8 nucleotides align to TRBD2. Sequencing was performed on PBMCs. This receptor was obtained from a woman aged 60-70 years with lung cancer. The DNA for the CDR3 is TGTGCCAGCAGTTTAGGAGGTAGGACTAGCTACTACGAGCAGTACTTC. It specifies CASSLGGRTSYYEQYF.